Listed below are T cell receptor beta chains from one sample, sequenced in a study of beta chain features in type 1 diabetes. The data were produced by immunoSEQ multiplex PCR, yet TCRdb's version contains in-frame clones alone and is incomplete. The table lists fewer than 650,000 clones, roughly 15% of them singletons. The material sequenced was naive CD4+ T cells from blood. The receptors were sampled from a man aged 18 to 30 in good health. CDR3s leave out the opening cysteine and the closing phenylalanine or tryptophan. The order of the fields is clone size, V gene, J gene, CDR3 protein. Clone size is given for some rows only: seen once, a few or many times, or a class if the clone is expanded.

clone size: many
V gene: TRBV10-3
J gene: TRBJ2-3
CDR3 protein: AIRTRDRSQDTQY

clone size: few
V gene: TRBV18
J gene: TRBJ1-3
CDR3 protein: ASSLERGSPGNTIY

clone size: -
V gene: TRBV10-3
J gene: TRBJ2-2
CDR3 protein: AIRTGGTGELF

clone size: few
V gene: TRBV6-6
J gene: TRBJ2-7
CDR3 protein: ASTSGISGEQY

clone size: few
V gene: TRBV11-3
J gene: TRBJ2-7
CDR3 protein: ASSLQGSQQY

clone size: few
V gene: TRBV18
J gene: TRBJ1-3
CDR3 protein: ASSHRDSGNTIY

clone size: few
V gene: TRBV4-1
J gene: TRBJ2-2
CDR3 protein: ASSQEAGPVGTGELF

clone size: -
V gene: TRBV29-1
J gene: TRBJ2-5
CDR3 protein: SVGGTSGAQETQY

clone size: few
V gene: TRBV7-3
J gene: TRBJ1-2
CDR3 protein: ASSLWWQGVSYGYT

clone size: -
V gene: TRBV6-1
J gene: TRBJ2-2
CDR3 protein: AGKGDTGELF

clone size: few
V gene: TRBV9
J gene: TRBJ2-1
CDR3 protein: ASSVATSWNNEQF